This T cell receptor beta chain was captured in a study of primary melanoma T cells and metastatic recurrence. Some clones are missing from TCRdb's copy, which holds only in-frame ones; the method was immunoSEQ multiplex PCR. The profile shows about 770 clones, under 80% of them singletons. This clone was observed a single time. This sequence originates from a human donor with melanoma. Source material: melanoma tumor tissue.

In DNA form, the CDR3 reads TGTGCCAGCAGTTCAAGGTCCCCGTCAGCCCGAAAGACCCAGTACTTC. It encodes CASSSRSPSARKTQYF. The chain links TRBV6-4 to TRBJ2-5; unclear D gene. This CDR3 is 16 amino acids long. Deletions cut 5 bases from V and 6 bases from J, with 22 bases between. The germline gives CDR1 MRHNA, CDR2 SNTAGT.